This is a list of T cell receptor beta chains from one sample in a study of patients and donors after allogeneic stem cell transplantation. TCRdb reanalysed the RT-PCR reads using MiXCR and keeps one entry per CDR3 protein. The table records about 150,000 distinct CDR3 sequences, over 30% of them present only once. The sample was blood, either unsorted or a sorted T cell fraction (not recorded which). All receptors derive from a human donor who was either an allogeneic HSCT recipient or a stem cell or donor lymphocyte infusion donor (not recorded which). It is not recorded whose cells these are; they may come from a transplant donor. CDR3s include the opening cysteine and the closing phenylalanine or tryptophan. D genes are given only for firm matches. A clone size is listed for some rows: how often the clone was seen (once, few, many), or a class if it is expanded.

>.|TRBJ2-2|TRBV6-5|TRBD1
TGTGCCAGCAGTTCCGGTTGGGCAGGGGGTGTTAACACCGGGGAGCTGTTTTTT
CASSSGWAGGVNTGELFF
>.|TRBJ2-2|TRBV12-3/TRBV12-4|TRBD1
TGTGCCAGCAGTCAAGAGCGGACAGGCTTTAGACCGAACACCGGGGAGCTGTTTTTT
CASSQERTGFRPNTGELFF
>.|TRBJ1-2|TRBV28|.
TGTGCCAGCAGCTCGTCCGGCTACACCTTC
CASSSSGYTF
>.|TRBJ2-4|TRBV20-1|TRBD2
TGCAGTGCTAGAACTAGCGGGGGGGGCACGTTCCCTTTAGCCAAAAACATTCAGTACTTC
CSARTSGGGTFPLAKNIQYF
>few|TRBJ1-1|TRBV11-2|.
TGTGCCAGCAGCTTATGGCTGGTGGCCAGGGATATGAACACTGAAGCTTTCTTT
CASSLWLVARDMNTEAFF
>.|TRBJ1-4|TRBV6-2/TRBV6-3|TRBD1
TGTGCCAGCAGGCCCACCGGGACAGCCTCTGAAAAACTGTTTTTT
CASRPTGTASEKLFF
>.|TRBJ1-5|TRBV24-1|TRBD1
TGTGCCACCAGTGACCACGGGGTAGGGGGCGATCAGCCCCAGCATTTT
CATSDHGVGGDQPQHF
>.|TRBJ2-3|TRBV6-6|.
TGTGCCAGCAGTTACTTGAACGAGTGGGATACGCAGTATTTT
CASSYLNEWDTQYF
>few|TRBJ1-5|TRBV27|.
TGTGCCAGCAGCCTTACAGGGTTTGGACAGCCCCAGCATTTT
CASSLTGFGQPQHF
>.|TRBJ1-1|TRBV7-9|.
TGTGCCAGCAGCCCCCCGACAGGTATGAACACTGAAGCTTTCTTT
CASSPPTGMNTEAFF
>.|TRBJ1-4|TRBV5-1|.
TGCGCCAGCAGCTTGGCCAAGGGCCTTGCAACTAATGAAAAACTGTTTTTT
CASSLAKGLATNEKLFF
>.|TRBJ1-1|TRBV12-3/TRBV12-4|TRBD1
TGTGCCAGCGGCGGGACAGGGGGGAGGAACACTGAAGCTTTCTTT
CASGGTGGRNTEAFF
>few|TRBJ1-3|TRBV20-1|.
TGCAGTGCTCCGGCAGGGGTCGGAAACACCATATATTTT
CSAPAGVGNTIYF
>.|TRBJ1-2|TRBV11-2|.
TGTGCCAGCAGCGCGGTGCAGGGTCGGATCTATGGCTACACCTTC
CASSAVQGRIYGYTF
>many|TRBJ1-6|TRBV20-1|.
TGCAGTGCTAGAGGCGGGGGCGAGTCACCCCTCCACTTT
CSARGGGESPLHF
>few|TRBJ1-3|TRBV12-3/TRBV12-4|.
TGTGCCAGCAGTCAGAACACCATATATTTT
CASSQNTIYF
>.|TRBJ1-4|TRBV6-2/TRBV6-3|.
TGTGCCAGCAGTCCACCGTCTCTCCCGGGAGAAAAACTGTTTTTT
CASSPPSLPGEKLFF
>few|TRBJ2-1|TRBV5-1|.
TGCGCCAGCAGTTTCGACTCCTACAATGAGCAGTTCTTC
CASSFDSYNEQFF
>few|TRBJ1-4|TRBV20-1|.
TGCAGTGCTAGAGGATGGGGTAACGGGACTAATGAAAAACTGTTTTTT
CSARGWGNGTNEKLFF
>.|TRBJ1-1|TRBV7-9|.
TGTGCCAGCAGCCCCTCCAGGCACACTGAAGCTTTCTTT
CASSPSRHTEAFF
>few|TRBJ1-5|TRBV12-3/TRBV12-4|TRBD1
TGTGCCAGCAGTCGGGGACAGTTGGGTCAGCCCCAGCATTTT
CASSRGQLGQPQHF
>.|TRBJ1-3|TRBV20-1|.
TGCAGTGCGAGCCGGGACCGCACCACTGGAAACACCATATATTTT
CSASRDRTTGNTIYF
>once|TRBJ1-1|TRBV7-2|.
TGTGCCAGCAGCTTAAACAAGTTCAACACTGAAGCTTTCTTT
CASSLNKFNTEAFF
>few|TRBJ2-7|TRBV6-5|.
TGTGCCAGCAGTTACTTTTCCGGGTCCTCACAGTACTTC
CASSYFSGSSQYF
>many|TRBJ1-2|TRBV7-9|.
TGTGCCAGCAGCTTGGGGCAGAACTATGGCTACACCTTC
CASSLGQNYGYTF
>.|TRBJ1-1|TRBV4-3|.
TGCGCCAGCAGCCAAGAGGGGCCAGGGGTCCCCACTGAAGCTTTCTTT
CASSQEGPGVPTEAFF
>.|TRBJ2-5|TRBV7-9|.
TGTGCCAGCAGCTTAGAGCGTCAGATAGAGACCCAGTACTTC
CASSLERQIETQYF
>.|TRBJ1-3|TRBV4-3|.
TGCGCCAGCAGCCCGCAGACAGGACCTTCTGGAAACACCATATATTTT
CASSPQTGPSGNTIYF
>.|TRBJ1-5|TRBV7-2|.
TGTGCCAGCAGCTTAGATGTCAGGGAGGAACAGCCCCAGCATTTT
CASSLDVREEQPQHF
>few|TRBJ1-1|TRBV27|TRBD1
TGTGCCAGCAGTGTGACAGGGGAGGGAACTGAAGCTTTCTTT
CASSVTGEGTEAFF
>.|TRBJ2-6|TRBV11-2|.
TGTGCCAGCACCTCGATACGGTCTGGGGCCAACGTCCTGACTTTC
CASTSIRSGANVLTF
>.|TRBJ1-4|TRBV5-5|.
TGTGCCAGCAGCCTCATCCTAGGTTGGCAGGATAATGAAAAACTGTTTTTT
CASSLILGWQDNEKLFF
>few|TRBJ1-6|TRBV2|TRBD1
TGTGCCAGCAGGGGGCCGGGACAGGCATATAATTCACCCCTCCACTTT
CASRGPGQAYNSPLHF
>.|TRBJ1-1|TRBV3-1|.
TGTGCCAGCAGCTTCAGGGGCGAAGAAGCTTTCTTT
CASSFRGEEAFF
>.|TRBJ2-1|TRBV28|TRBD1
TGTGCCAGCAGGGATGAGGGACAGAAGCAGTTCTTC
CASRDEGQKQFF
>few|TRBJ1-1|TRBV28|TRBD1
TGTGCCAGCAGTTTACGGGGCATCAGGACAGGGGGCATGTACACTGAAGCTTTCTTT
CASSLRGIRTGGMYTEAFF
>.|TRBJ1-1|TRBV28|.
TGTGCCAGCAACCATGGATTGAGGGTGAACACTGAAGCTTTCTTT
CASNHGLRVNTEAFF
>.|TRBJ2-2|TRBV29-1|.
TGCAGCGTTGAGGTCCCGAACACCGGGGAGCTGTTTTTT
CSVEVPNTGELFF
>.|TRBJ2-1|TRBV7-2|.
TGTGCCAGCAGCATAGTCCAGAACGCCTACAATGAGCAGTTCTTC
CASSIVQNAYNEQFF
>few|TRBJ1-5|TRBV6-1|.
TGTGCCAGCAGTGAAAGCAATAGCAATCAGCCCCAGCATTTT
CASSESNSNQPQHF
>few|TRBJ1-1|TRBV29-1|TRBD1
TGCAGCGGCTTGGACAGGGGGGGAACTGAAGCTTTCTTT
CSGLDRGGTEAFF
>.|TRBJ2-1|TRBV29-1|.
TGCAGCGTCGAGGGTTCCGGTAGGGACAATGAGCAGTTCTTC
CSVEGSGRDNEQFF
>few|TRBJ1-5|TRBV5-8|.
TGTGCCAGCGAAGCATGGGGAAGAAGTAATCAGCCCCAGCATTTT
CASEAWGRSNQPQHF
>.|TRBJ1-2|TRBV20-1|TRBD1
TGCAGTGCTAGACGACAGGGAATGAAGTCTGGCTACACCTTC
CSARRQGMKSGYTF
>few|TRBJ2-1|TRBV3-1|.
TGTGCCAGCAGCCGTCGGGGGAATGAGCAGTTCTTC
CASSRRGNEQFF
>.|TRBJ1-6|TRBV12-3/TRBV12-4|.
TGTGCCAGCTGCCTGCGTTTCCGGGGACTCCATTCACCCCTCCACTTT
CASCLRFRGLHSPLHF
>few|TRBJ1-5|TRBV12-3/TRBV12-4|.
TGTGTCAGCAGTTTAGGGGGAGAAGGCTTTTATAGCAATCAGCCCCAGCATTTT
CVSSLGGEGFYSNQPQHF
>.|TRBJ1-6|TRBV28|.
TGTGCCAGCAGTTTACAGGGGCCGAATTCACCCCTCCACTTT
CASSLQGPNSPLHF